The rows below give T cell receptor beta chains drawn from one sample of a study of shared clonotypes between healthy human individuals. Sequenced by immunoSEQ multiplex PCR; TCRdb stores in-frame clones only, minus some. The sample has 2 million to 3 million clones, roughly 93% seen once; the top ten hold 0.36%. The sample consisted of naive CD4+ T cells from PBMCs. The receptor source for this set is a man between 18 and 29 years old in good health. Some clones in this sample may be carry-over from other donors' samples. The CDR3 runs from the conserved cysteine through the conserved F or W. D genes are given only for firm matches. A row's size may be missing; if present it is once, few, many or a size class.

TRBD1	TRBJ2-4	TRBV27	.	TGTGCCAGCAGTTTCGCCGGGACAGGGGGCTTTGCCAAAAACATTCAGTACTTC	CASSFAGTGGFAKNIQYF
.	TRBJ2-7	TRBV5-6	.	TGTGCCAGCAGCTTGGAAACGCCTTGGGCAGGGACCTCCTACGAGCAGTACTTC	CASSLETPWAGTSYEQYF
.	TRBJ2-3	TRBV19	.	TGTGCCAGTAGTACCCCAGGGCGGTATGGCACAGATACGCAGTATTTT	CASSTPGRYGTDTQYF
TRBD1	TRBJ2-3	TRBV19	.	TGTGCCACCGGTATCAGGGGGTTGGATACGCAGTATTTT	CATGIRGLDTQYF
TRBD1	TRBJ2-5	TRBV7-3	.	TGTGCCAGCGCGCGACACACTGGGACAGGGGAAGAGACCCAGTACTTC	CASARHTGTGEETQYF
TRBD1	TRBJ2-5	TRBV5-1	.	TGCGCCAGCAGCTTGGGACAGGGCGGCCAAGAGACCCAGTACTTC	CASSLGQGGQETQYF
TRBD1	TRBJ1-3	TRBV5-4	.	TGTGCCAGCAGCCTTGGACAGGGGTTCTCTGGAAACACCATATATTTT	CASSLGQGFSGNTIYF
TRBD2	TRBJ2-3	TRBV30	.	TGTGCCTGGAGTGGGCGGGGGGCTGAAGATACGCAGTATTTT	CAWSGRGAEDTQYF
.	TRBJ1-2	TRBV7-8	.	TGTGCCAGCAGCCCTCGGAGAGGGGACCATATCAATGGCTACACCTTC	CASSPRRGDHINGYTF
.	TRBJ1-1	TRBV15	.	TGTGCCACCAGCCCGTCCCACGGTCGGGCAAGAGGCACTGAAGCTTTCTTT	CATSPSHGRARGTEAFF
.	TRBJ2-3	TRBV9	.	TGTGCCAGCAGCGTAGCTTTCGGGACTAGCACAGATACGCAGTATTTT	CASSVAFGTSTDTQYF
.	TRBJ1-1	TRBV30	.	TGTGCCTGGAGTGTGCTCGGGAGCATGAACACTGAAGCTTTCTTT	CAWSVLGSMNTEAFF
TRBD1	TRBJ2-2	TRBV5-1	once	TGCGCCAGCAGCCACGGACAGGTTTACACCGGGGAGCTGTTTTTT	CASSHGQVYTGELFF
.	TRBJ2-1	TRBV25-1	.	TGTGCCAGCAGCCCCTACAATGAGCAGTTCTTC	CASSPYNEQFF
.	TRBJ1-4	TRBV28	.	TGTGCCAGCAGTCAATTAGGGGAGTTCTGGACAGCTGAAAAACTGTTTTTT	CASSQLGEFWTAEKLFF
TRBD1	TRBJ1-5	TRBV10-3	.	TGTGCCATCAAGGCAGGCCGGGACAGGGCTGAGAATCAGCCCCAGCATTTT	CAIKAGRDRAENQPQHF
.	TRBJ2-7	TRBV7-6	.	TGTGCCAGCAGCCAAACAGGAGAGCAGTACTTC	CASSQTGEQYF
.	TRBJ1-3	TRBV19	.	TGTGCCAGTAGTTCGCCCCTCCTCAGGGGATTTGGAAACACCATATATTTT	CASSSPLLRGFGNTIYF
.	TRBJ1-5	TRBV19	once	TGTGCCAGTAGTGCCAACCCCGGGGGCGCGGGCAATCAGCCCCAGCATTTT	CASSANPGGAGNQPQHF
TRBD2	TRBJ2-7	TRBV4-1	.	TGCGCCAGCAGCCAAGATCCTAGCGGGGCCTACGAGCAGTACTTC	CASSQDPSGAYEQYF
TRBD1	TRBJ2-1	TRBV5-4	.	TGTGCCAGCCTACCCAGGGGGCGATTGGGCAATGAGCAGTTCTTC	CASLPRGRLGNEQFF
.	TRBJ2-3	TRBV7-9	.	TGTGCCACCAAATCCCCATGGCGGGACCACACGGATACGCAGTATTTT	CATKSPWRDHTDTQYF
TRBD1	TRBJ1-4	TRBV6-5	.	TGTGCCAGCAGCCCCGGGACAGCAACGTGGGAAAAACTGTTTTTT	CASSPGTATWEKLFF
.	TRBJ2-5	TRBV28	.	TGTGCCAGCAGTGGGACAGTACCGGGGGGGGAGACCCAGTACTTC	CASSGTVPGGETQYF
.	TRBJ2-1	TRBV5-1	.	TGCGCCAGCACCCTATCCCTCCCGGAGGGTTCCCCGTTCTTC	CASTLSLPEGSPFF
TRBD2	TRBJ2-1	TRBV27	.	TGTGCCAGCAGTCCGGGAGGCCCCTCGCCCGGTGAGCAGTTCTTC	CASSPGGPSPGEQFF
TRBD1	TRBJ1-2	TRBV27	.	TGTGCCAGCAGTTTTACGCGGCAGGGGGCCCCCTATGGCTACACCTTC	CASSFTRQGAPYGYTF
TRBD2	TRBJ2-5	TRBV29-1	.	TGCAGCGCTAATTGGGGGGGCCAAGAGACCCAGTACTTC	CSANWGGQETQYF
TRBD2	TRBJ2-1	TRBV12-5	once	TGTGCTAGTGGTTTGCGGGGACTAGCGGCCTACAATGAGCAGTTCTTC	CASGLRGLAAYNEQFF
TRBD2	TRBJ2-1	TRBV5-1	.	TGCGCCAGCAGCCAGCTAGCGGGAGCTACCTACAATGAGCAGTTCTTC	CASSQLAGATYNEQFF
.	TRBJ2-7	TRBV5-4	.	TGTGCCAGCAGCTCAACGGGTTACGAGCAGTACTTC	CASSSTGYEQYF
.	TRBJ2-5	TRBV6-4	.	TGTGCCAGCAGTGAGGGCCCGAGAGAGACCCAGTACTTC	CASSEGPRETQYF
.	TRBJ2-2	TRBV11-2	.	TGTGCCAGCAGCTTAGGGTCCGGGAACACCGGGGAGCTGTTTTTT	CASSLGSGNTGELFF
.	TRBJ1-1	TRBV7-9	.	TGTGCCAGCAGCTTTCGAAGATCGACTGAAGCTTTCTTT	CASSFRRSTEAFF
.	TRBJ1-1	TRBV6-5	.	TGTGCCAGCACCCCGGACGGTCGGGGGGGCACTGAAGCTTTCTTT	CASTPDGRGGTEAFF
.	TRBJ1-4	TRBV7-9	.	TGTGCCAGCAGCCCTCGGGGGGTCGGCGGTGAAAAACTGTTTTTT	CASSPRGVGGEKLFF
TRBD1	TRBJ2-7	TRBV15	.	TGTGCCACCAGCACTACGGGACAGGGGTCCGACGAGCAGTACTTC	CATSTTGQGSDEQYF
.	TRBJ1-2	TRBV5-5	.	TGTGCCAGCAGCCTCGGGACTTCCTATGGCTACACCTTC	CASSLGTSYGYTF
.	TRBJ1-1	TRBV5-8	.	TGTGCCAGCAGCTTTAGTAGCAGGTACACTGAAGCTTTCTTT	CASSFSSRYTEAFF
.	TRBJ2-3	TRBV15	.	TGTGCCACCGCTCCGGACCTTGCCGATACGCAGTATTTT	CATAPDLADTQYF
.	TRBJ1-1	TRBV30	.	TGTGCCCTAACCCCGGGACCGCCTCGATCAGGGACTGAAGCTTTCTTT	CALTPGPPRSGTEAFF
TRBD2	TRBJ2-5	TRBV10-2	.	TGCGCCAGCAGCCCAGCGGGAGGACAAGAGACCCAGTACTTC	CASSPAGGQETQYF